The 26 T cell receptor beta chains below all came from one sample that was sequenced in a study of cytomegalovirus exposure and HLA in healthy donors. A multiplex PCR was run with 60 Vbeta primers and 13 Jbeta primers. TCRdb's copy holds only in-frame clones and misses some; the assay was immunoSEQ multiplex PCR. The sample lists about 110,000 clones; around four fifths were seen once. Sequenced input: PBMCs. The source of these receptors is a man in his forties or fifties in good health and CMV-seronegative.

The chain couples TRBV7-8 to TRBJ1-2, with D unresolved. The CDR3 contains 14 residues. V lost 2 bases and J lost 8, with 15 bases in between. Germline loops: CDR1 SGHVS, CDR2 FQNEAQ. The CDR3 protein is CASSLRRESGGYTF. CDR3 bases: TGTGCCAGCAGCTTACGGAGGGAGTCGGGGGGCTACACCTTC.

The J gene is TRBJ1-6, the V gene TRBV7-6; the D gene is possibly TRBD1 (6 bases). The germline V and J ends were trimmed by 5 bases and 10 bases, with 12 bases remaining between them. The CDR3 contains 13 residues. Germline V gene sequence: CDR1 SGHVS, CDR2 FNYEAQ. As DNA, the CDR3 is TGTGCCAGCAGCCCGGGACATCTCTCACCCCTCCACTTT. This translates into CASSPGHLSPLHF.

The V call is TRBV7-9, the J call TRBJ1-1; D call uncertain. Trimming removed 1 base from V and 4 bases from J, with 4 bases in between. CDR1 is SEHNR and CDR2 is FQNEAQ in the germline V gene (reference sequence). This CDR3 contains 12 residues. The DNA of the CDR3 is TGTGCCAGCAGCTTAGGGAGCACTGAAGCTTTCTTT. Its protein product is CASSLGSTEAFF.

The gene calls are TRBV11-3 and TRBJ2-2, with a possible D match to TRBD2 (5 bases). Trimming took 2 bases from V and 6 from J, leaving 7 bases between them. The CDR3 contains 13 residues. CDR1 is SGHNT, CDR2 YENEEA, per germline. The CDR3 reads CASSLLAAGELFF. The CDR3 DNA reads TGTGCCAGCAGCTTACTAGCCGCCGGGGAGCTGTTTTTT. The entire variable domain, with the rest obtained from reference TRBV11-3 and TRBJ2-2, is as follows: EAGVVQSPRYKIIEKKQPVAFWCNPISGHNTLYWYLQNLGQGPELLIRYENEEAVDDSQLPKDRFSAERLKGVDSTLKIQPAELGDSAVYLCASSLLAAGELFFGEGSRLTVL.

This clone was counted once. V is TRBV14 and J is TRBJ1-3; D possibly corresponds to TRBD1 (5 bases). The CDR3 length is 14 residues. CDR1 and CDR2 from the germline V gene are SGHDN and FVKESK. V gave up 4 bases and J gave up 2 bases, with 9 bases separating them. CDR3 amino acids: CASSLDSPGNTIYF. The CDR3 DNA sequence: TGTGCCAGCAGCCTTGACAGTCCTGGAAACACCATATATTTT.

The J gene is TRBJ2-7, the V gene TRBV19; weak D call: TRBD2 (6 bases). V was pared by 2 bases and J by 4 bases, with 24 bases between. The CDR3 extends over 18 amino acids. The V gene's germline CDR1 is LNHDA and CDR2 SQIVND (reference sequence). CDR3 sequence reads: CASSIRVTTLRGTYEQYF. The DNA of the CDR3 is TGTGCCAGTAGTATAAGGGTAACAACTCTCCGGGGGACTTACGAGCAGTACTTC.

The chain combines TRBV7-6 with TRBJ2-5, with 11 bases that match TRBD2. Germline V gene sequence: CDR1 SGHVS, CDR2 FNYEAQ. Germline trimming cut 1 base from V and 0 bases from J; bases unmatched to any gene: 1. The CDR3 loop spans 16 amino acids. In nucleotides, the CDR3 is TGTGCCAGCAGCTTAGAACTAGCGGGGGACCAAGAGACCCAGTACTTC. As protein: CASSLELAGDQETQYF.

The chain combines TRBV27 with TRBJ2-1; 13 nucleotides line up with TRBD2. This CDR3 comprises 19 residues. Per germline, CDR1 MNHEY and CDR2 SMNVEV (reference sequence). V shed 6 bases and J 7 bases; nucleotides not matched to a gene: 18. The CDR3 nucleotides are TGTGCCAGCAGCACCATTCCGGCAACTAGCGGGGGGGCCTTTAATGAGCAGTTCTTC. Encoded protein: CASSTIPATSGGAFNEQFF.

This clone turned up a few times. The V gene is TRBV5-4, the J gene TRBJ2-1, with 10 bases that match TRBD2. This CDR3 spans 15 amino acids. In germline, CDR1 is SGHNT, CDR2 YYREEE (reference sequence). The junction had 5 bases not matched to a gene; V was cut back by 2 bases and J by 6 bases. This CDR3 is CASSFGAGGLNEQFF. CDR3 bases: TGTGCCAGCAGCTTTGGAGCGGGGGGGCTCAATGAGCAGTTCTTC.

J is TRBJ2-1 and V is TRBV15, with D maybe TRBD2 (5 bases). The ends were cut back, 3 bases at V and 5 bases at J, with 17 bases in the middle. The germline V gene has CDR1 LNHNV and CDR2 YYDKDF (reference sequence). The CDR3 sequence is 16 residues long. The CDR3 region is CATSRSREGLNNEQFF. The CDR3 bases are TGTGCCACCAGCAGGAGTCGTGAGGGCCTTAACAATGAGCAGTTCTTC.

The J gene is TRBJ2-1, the V gene TRBV5-1; weak D call: TRBD1 (5 bases). From germline, CDR1 is SGHRS and CDR2 YFSETQ. The CDR3 is 14 residues long. Trimming left V 0 bases short and J 7 bases short, with 11 bases between. In DNA, the CDR3 is TGCGCCAGCAGCTTGGGGACACCCACTAATGAGCAGTTCTTC. It is translated as CASSLGTPTNEQFF.

This clone was seen a few times. The J gene is TRBJ1-2, the V gene TRBV19; 9 bases agree with TRBD1. V gave up 10 bases and J gave up 5 bases; unmatched junction bases: 14. This CDR3 has 15 amino acids. Germline assignment: CDR1 LNHDA and CDR2 SQIVND (reference sequence). The CDR3 region has the DNA TGTGCCACCCAAGCCGCCGGGACAGGGAGATATGGCTACACCTTC. Its protein is CATQAAGTGRYGYTF.

This chain links TRBV11-2 with TRBJ2-3; D uncertain. V lost 3 bases and J lost 6, with 4 bases in between. CDR1 is SGHAT and CDR2 is FQNNGV in the germline V gene. This CDR3 has 11 residues. The CDR3 nucleotides are TGTGCCAGCAGCTTCCTGGATACGCAGTATTTT. It codes for CASSFLDTQYF.

This clone came up once. The chain carries TRBV18 and TRBJ2-2; 8 bases are shared with TRBD1. V trimming: 5 bases; J trimming: 5 bases; junction bases outside the gene matches: 7. The CDR3 covers 15 residues. The germline gives CDR1 KGHSH, CDR2 LQKENI. Here the CDR3 reads CASSEGTGATGELFF. The CDR3 DNA is TGTGCCAGCTCAGAAGGGACAGGCGCAACCGGGGAGCTGTTTTTT. Using reference TRBV18 and TRBJ2-2 for the parts outside the CDR3, the full variable domain is NAGVMQNPRHLVRRRGQEARLRCSPMKGHSHVYWYRQLPEEGLKFMVYLQKENIIDESGMPKERFSAEFPKEGPSILRIQQVVRGDSAAYFCASSEGTGATGELFFGEGSRLTVL.

The chain carries TRBV6-5 and TRBJ1-2; 7 bases agree with TRBD1. The CDR3 consists of 13 residues. V lost 7 bases to trimming and J lost 3 bases; unmatched junction nucleotides: 5. Per the germline V gene, CDR1 is MNHEY and CDR2 is SVGAGI. CDR3 residues: CASTPRGHYGYTF. CDR3 DNA sequence: TGTGCCAGCACCCCAAGGGGGCACTATGGCTACACCTTC.

CDR3 in DNA: TGTGCCAGCTCCCCCGGGACAGGGGTTGATGAGCAGTTCTTC. It yields the protein CASSPGTGVDEQFF. This chain links TRBV18 with TRBJ2-1; 10 bases map to TRBD1. The V segment lost 6 bases and the J segment 8 bases; nucleotides outside the gene matches: 7. From germline, CDR1 is KGHSH and CDR2 LQKENI. The CDR3 spans 14 residues.

The CDR3 DNA is TGTGCCTGGGGAGAGGAGACCCAGTACTTC. It translates to CAWGEETQYF. The chain couples TRBV30 to TRBJ2-5; D uncertain. V was pared by 5 bases and J by 5 bases, with 6 bases between. Germline assignment: CDR1 GTSNPN and CDR2 SVGIG (reference sequence). The length of the CDR3 is 10 residues. The full variable domain, with the rest looked up from reference TRBV30 and TRBJ2-5, is SQTIHQWPATLVQPVGSPLSLECTVEGTSNPNLYWYRQAAGRGLQLLFYSVGIGQISSEVPQNLSASRPQDRQFILSSKKLLLSDSGFYLCAWGEETQYFGPGTRLLVL.

This clone was seen more than once but under ten times. V usage is TRBV6-5 and J usage is TRBJ1-6; 7 bases map to TRBD1. The CDR3 covers 14 residues. CDR1 and CDR2 (germline): MNHEY, SVGAGI. Losses at the gene ends were 5 bases for V and 5 bases for J; bases not matched to a gene: 3. The CDR3 is CASSRDSHNSPLHF. CDR3 sequence (DNA): TGTGCCAGCAGTAGGGACAGCCATAATTCACCCCTCCACTTT.

The chain couples TRBV18 to TRBJ1-1; 7 bases line up with TRBD1. V lost 6 bases and J lost 0; bases outside the gene matches: 7. There are 15 residues in the CDR3. Germline CDR1 is KGHSH and CDR2 is LQKENI. The CDR3 bases are TGTGCCAGCTCGCGGGAACAGGGGTTGAACACTGAAGCTTTCTTT. As protein: CASSREQGLNTEAFF.

This clone was picked up a small number of times. V is TRBV10-3 and J is TRBJ2-7; TRBD1 is a possible D gene (5 bases). The CDR3 is 13 amino acids. V dropped 0 bases and J dropped 10 bases, with 13 bases sitting between them. The germline V gene has CDR1 ENHRY and CDR2 SYGVKD. The CDR3 sequence is CAISESLGVVQYV. Written as DNA, the CDR3 is TGTGCCATCAGTGAGTCGTTAGGGGTTGTACAGTACGTC.

This clone was recorded only once. The V and J genes are TRBV5-6 and TRBJ2-3; 11 bases map to TRBD2. CDR1 and CDR2 (germline): SGHDT, YYEEEE. The V and J ends lost 4 bases and 3 bases, in that order; junction bases with no gene match: 10. The CDR3 loop spans 17 amino acids. CDR3: CASSTLLAGAGTDTQYF. In nucleotides, the CDR3 is TGTGCCAGCAGCACCTTACTAGCGGGGGCTGGAACAGATACGCAGTATTTT.

The chain uses TRBV6-6 and TRBJ1-5, with TRBD1 identical over 11 bases. V shed 4 bases and J 4 bases; nucleotides not matched to a gene: 3. Germline-derived CDR1 and CDR2 are MNHNY and SVGAGI (reference sequence). This CDR3 region has 15 residues. CDR3 sequence: CASSFGTGGNQPQHF. The DNA of the CDR3 is TGTGCCAGCAGTTTTGGGACAGGGGGTAATCAGCCCCAGCATTTT.

The chain recombines TRBV5-4 with TRBJ2-7, with a weak D call TRBD2 (6 bases). The CDR3 loop spans 17 amino acids. Germline V gene data show CDR1 as SGHNT and CDR2 as YYREEE (reference sequence). V lost 3 bases, J lost 0 bases, and 19 bases lay in between. The CDR3, as DNA: TGTGCCAGCAGCTCCCGCCGAGGAGGGCTTCGCTCCTACGAGCAGTACGTC. Its translation is CASSSRRGGLRSYEQYV.

This chain connects TRBV4-1 to TRBJ1-1; D might be TRBD1 (6 bases). Between the trimmed V and J ends, which lost 2 bases and 1 base, there was a span of 17 bases. The CDR3 has 17 amino acids. CDR1 is MGHRA and CDR2 is YSYEKL in the germline V gene. The CDR3 sequence is CASSQPPTGSWNTEAFF. CDR3 in DNA: TGCGCCAGCAGCCAACCACCTACAGGGTCGTGGAACACTGAAGCTTTCTTT.

The CDR3 loop reads CASSRIVNQPQHF. CDR3 coding DNA: TGTGCCAGCTCAAGAATAGTGAATCAGCCCCAGCATTTT. The chain employs TRBV18 and TRBJ1-5; D is ambiguous. The CDR3 is 13 amino acids. The V gene's germline CDR1 is KGHSH and CDR2 LQKENI. V lost 5 bases to trimming and J lost 4 bases, with 9 bases between them. The variable domain in full, with the rest retrieved from reference TRBV18 and TRBJ1-5, is NAGVMQNPRHLVRRRGQEARLRCSPMKGHSHVYWYRQLPEEGLKFMVYLQKENIIDESGMPKERFSAEFPKEGPSILRIQQVVRGDSAAYFCASSRIVNQPQHFGDGTRLSIL.

The gene calls are TRBV9 and TRBJ2-1; weak D call: TRBD2 (6 bases). The CDR3 totals 16 residues. V was pared by 3 bases and J by 10 bases, with 23 bases between. The germline gives CDR1 SGDLS, CDR2 YYNGEE. The CDR3 DNA reads TGTGCCAGCAGCGCGTCGATGGGCGGGGCCACGAGAGAGCAGTTCTTC. Its protein product is CASSASMGGATREQFF.